This TCR beta chain derives from a study of blood T cell repertoires in COVID-19. Study at large: From the United States, Italy and Spain came samples of acute and convalescent COVID-19. T cells, B-cell-depleted T cells, or PBMCs supplied cDNA or gDNA.

This CDR3 region has 19 residues. As processed by the authors: Estimation of nucleated cell counts relied on the amplification of reference gene primers. Sequenced by immunoSEQ multiplex PCR; TCRdb stores in-frame clones only, minus some. V and J calls and clone size come straight from that table; D and trimming were deduced from the DNA. The sample has fewer than 75,000 clones, about 91% seen once. The chain employs TRBV21-1 and TRBJ1-2; the tabulated D call, TRBD1, remains unverified against the DNA. TRBV21-1 is an annotated pseudogene. The sequence derives from a man older than 75 with acute or convalescent COVID-19. The sequenced material came from peripheral blood. The CDR3, as DNA: TGTGCCAGCAGCAAAGTTCCAGGGTATAGGCTTATGGGAATCTATGGCTACACCTTC. Translated: CASSKVPGYRLMGIYGYTF.